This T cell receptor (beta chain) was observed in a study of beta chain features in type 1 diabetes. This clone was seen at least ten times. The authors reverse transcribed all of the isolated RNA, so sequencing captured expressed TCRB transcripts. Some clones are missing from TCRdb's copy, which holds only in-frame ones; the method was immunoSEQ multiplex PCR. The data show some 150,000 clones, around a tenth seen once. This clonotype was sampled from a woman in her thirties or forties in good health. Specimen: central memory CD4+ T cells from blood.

Here the CDR3 reads CASSFSGGGDYGYTF. The CDR3, as DNA: TGCGCCAGCAGCTTTTCAGGGGGCGGTGACTATGGCTACACCTTC. V and J are TRBV5-1 and TRBJ1-2, with 8 bases identical to TRBD1. With V trimmed by 2 bases and J by 3 bases, 6 bases remained unmatched. Germline V gene data show CDR1 as SGHRS and CDR2 as YFSETQ. This CDR3 is 15 amino acids long.